These 10 T cell receptor beta chains share one sample of origin, sequenced in a study of cytomegalovirus exposure and HLA in healthy donors. Primers included in the PCR were 60 Vbeta and 13 Jbeta primers. Profiled with immunoSEQ multiplex PCR; TCRdb holds only in-frame clones, not every one. This table has 160,000 or so clones, roughly 80% appearing once. Specimen: PBMCs. These receptors all come from a woman in her forties or fifties in good health and CMV-seronegative.

The chain recombines TRBV25-1 with TRBJ2-1; 11 bases agree with TRBD2. The CDR3 runs to 16 residues. Germline V gene data show CDR1 as MGHDK and CDR2 as SYGVNS. J gave up 4 bases and V 5 bases, and 7 bases lay outside the gene matches. The CDR3 nucleotides are TGTGCCAGCAGTCCCGGGGCTAGCGGGAGGTACAATGAGCAGTTCTTC. Residues: CASSPGASGRYNEQFF.

The chain is built from TRBV5-5 and TRBJ2-3, with 8 bases fitting TRBD2. The germline gives CDR1 SGHKS, CDR2 YYEKEE (reference sequence). This CDR3 comprises 14 residues. The junction had 4 bases not matched to a gene; V was cut back by 1 base and J by 6 bases. CDR3 DNA sequence: TGTGCCAGCAGCTTGATTAGCGGGGCTGATACGCAGTATTTT. This sequence encodes CASSLISGADTQYF. Full variable domain (outside the CDR3, taken from reference TRBV5-5 and TRBJ2-3): DAGVTQSPTHLIKTRGQQVTLRCSPISGHKSVSWYQQVLGQGPQFIFQYYEKEERGRGNFPDRFSARQFPNYSSELNVNALLLGDSALYLCASSLISGADTQYFGPGTRLTVL.

The chain joins TRBV7-9 to TRBJ1-1; the D is unclear. Germline V gives CDR1 SEHNR, CDR2 FQNEAQ (reference sequence). Trimming cost V 0 bases and J 2 bases, with 7 bases left between them. The CDR3 is 14 amino acids. The CDR3 region has the DNA TGTGCCAGCAGCTTAGCTAGTTATAACACTGAAGCTTTCTTT. Translation gives CASSLASYNTEAFF.

The chain carries TRBV5-6 and TRBJ1-4; 7 bases are shared with TRBD1. V lost 4 bases and J lost 7; bases outside the gene matches: 7. The V gene's germline CDR1 is SGHDT and CDR2 YYEEEE. CDR3 length: 14 residues. CDR3 region: CASSVGTDGEKLFF. In nucleotides, the CDR3 is TGTGCCAGCAGCGTCGGGACAGATGGTGAAAAACTGTTTTTT.

With respect to this clone: The sample carries other DNA sequences with the same CDR3. The chain employs TRBV9 and TRBJ2-2, with 10 bases fitting TRBD2. Looked up from germline, CDR1 is SGDLS and CDR2 is YYNGEE. The ends lost 0 bases at V and 3 bases at J; junction bases unmatched: 5. The CDR3 contains 17 residues. CDR3 in DNA: TGTGCCAGCAGCGTAGGACCAGCGGGGGGGTACACCGGGGAGCTGTTTTTT. Encoded protein: CASSVGPAGGYTGELFF.

This chain uses TRBV7-2 with TRBJ1-2; 8 nucleotides align to TRBD1. Trimming cost V 5 bases and J 4 bases; bases outside gene matches: 6. The CDR3 extends over 14 amino acids. Germline CDR1 reads SGHTA; CDR2 reads FQGNSA. DNA for the CDR3: TGTGCCAGCAGCGCATGGACAGGGAGCTATGGCTACACCTTC. Translation: CASSAWTGSYGYTF.

The gene calls are TRBV7-9 and TRBJ1-5, with D possibly TRBD1 on 6 matching bases. Germline V gives CDR1 SEHNR, CDR2 FQNEAQ (reference sequence). Trimming left V 1 base short and J 2 bases short, with 12 bases between. The CDR3 is 16 residues long. The DNA of the CDR3 is TGTGCCAGCAGCTTAGGAACAGGGATTCGCAATCAGCCCCAGCATTTT. This codes for CASSLGTGIRNQPQHF. The entire variable domain, with the rest obtained from reference TRBV7-9 and TRBJ1-5, is as follows: DTGVSQNPRHKITKRGQNVTFRCDPISEHNRLYWYRQTLGQGPEFLTYFQNEAQLEKSRLLSDRFSAERPKGSFSTLEIQRTEQGDSAMYLCASSLGTGIRNQPQHFGDGTRLSIL.

The chain has TRBV9 and TRBJ2-1; the D gene is possibly TRBD1 (5 bases). CDR3 length: 12 residues. The ends were cut back, 4 bases at V and 7 bases at J, with 9 bases in the middle. Germline CDR1 SGDLS, CDR2 YYNGEE. CDR3 in DNA: TGTGCCAGCAGCCTGACAGCTAATGAGCAGTTCTTC. This encodes CASSLTANEQFF.

The J gene is TRBJ1-2, the V gene TRBV19, with no clear D. The CDR3 loop spans 13 amino acids. The V end lost 6 bases, the J end lost 4 bases, and 12 bases lay between the germline ends. Per the germline V gene, CDR1 is LNHDA and CDR2 is SQIVND (reference sequence). CDR3 region: CASSPPGPYGYTF. The CDR3 nucleotides read TGTGCCAGTAGCCCCCCAGGCCCCTATGGCTACACCTTC.

V and J are TRBV5-4 and TRBJ1-1, with 8 bases aligning to TRBD1. CDR1 is SGHNT and CDR2 is YYREEE in the germline V gene (reference sequence). V dropped 4 bases and J dropped 5; count of bases not matched to a gene: 10. This CDR3 spans 15 amino acids. The CDR3 region is CASSPGQGGITEAFF. CDR3 DNA sequence: TGTGCCAGCAGCCCCGGACAGGGAGGTATAACTGAAGCTTTCTTT.